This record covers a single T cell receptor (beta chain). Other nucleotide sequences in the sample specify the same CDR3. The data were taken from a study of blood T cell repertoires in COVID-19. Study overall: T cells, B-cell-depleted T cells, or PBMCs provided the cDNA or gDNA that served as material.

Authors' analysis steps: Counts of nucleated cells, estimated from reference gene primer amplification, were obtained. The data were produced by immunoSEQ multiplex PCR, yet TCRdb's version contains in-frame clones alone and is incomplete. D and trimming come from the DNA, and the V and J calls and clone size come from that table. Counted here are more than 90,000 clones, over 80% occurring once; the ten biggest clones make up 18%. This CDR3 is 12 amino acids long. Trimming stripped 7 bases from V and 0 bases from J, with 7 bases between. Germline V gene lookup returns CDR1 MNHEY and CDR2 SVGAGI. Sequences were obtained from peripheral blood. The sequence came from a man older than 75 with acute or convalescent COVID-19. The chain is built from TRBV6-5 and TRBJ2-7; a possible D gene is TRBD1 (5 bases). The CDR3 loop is CASTGLSYEQYF. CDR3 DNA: TGTGCCAGCACAGGGCTCTCCTACGAGCAGTACTTC.